This T cell receptor beta chain is drawn from a study of T-cell memory formation after mild COVID-19. A 5'RACE reaction primed in the constant segment made cDNA libraries of TCR alpha and TCR beta, and these carried sample barcodes and UMIs. One entry per CDR3 protein, called by TCRdb with MiXCR from the 5' RACE reads. The sample consists of around 200,000 distinct CDR3 sequences, 27% of them appearing once. This clonotype was picked up a small number of times. Its target is unknown. V was pared by 2 bases and J by 1 base, with 9 bases between. This CDR3 contains 15 residues. CDR1 is MNHEY and CDR2 is SVGEGT in the germline V gene. Study-wide results and limits: Specificity for SARS-CoV-2 was not confirmed among the second-wave clones peaking on day 37. Clones shrinking from day 15 to 85 showed even CD4/CD8 mixes; later expanders tilted CD4+.

The chain joins TRBV6-2 or TRBV6-3 to TRBJ2-1; no clear D gene. The sequenced material came from PBMCs or a T cell subset sorted from them (not recorded which). This sequence originates from an adult woman who had mild COVID-19 (a few samples of this study predate the infection). Cell type and time point are not known. CDR3 coding DNA: TGTGCCAGCAGTTACCCCGCCCTATCCTACAATGAGCAGTTCTTC. Its translation is CASSYPALSYNEQFF.